The 6 T cell receptor beta chains given below trace back to one sample, sequenced in a study of T cell responses to AZD1222 COVID-19 vaccine. The assay was immunoSEQ multiplex PCR, and TCRdb's table has in-frame clones only and misses some. The sample carries about 120,000 clones, 90% to 95% recorded once. The sample here was peripheral blood, taken on day 0 of AZD1222 vaccination. These receptors were taken from an adult in good health.

The chain recombines TRBV6-5 with TRBJ2-3; D gene ambiguous. With 9 bases removed from V and 4 bases from J, the gap between germline ends came to 17 bases. Germline CDR1 reads MNHEY; CDR2 reads SVGAGI. CDR3 length: 14 amino acids. CDR3 protein: CASSLGLAPDTQYF. CDR3 sequence (DNA): TGTGCCAGTTCTCTAGGCTTGGCTCCAGATACGCAGTATTTT.

This chain links TRBV7-7 with TRBJ2-5; D not certain. Trimming pared 1 base from V and 0 bases from J, leaving 9 bases between. Germline V gene data show CDR1 as SSHAT and CDR2 as FNYEAQ (reference sequence). This CDR3 is 15 amino acids long. CDR3 amino acids: CASSLGAADQETQYF. The DNA of the CDR3 is TGTGCCAGCAGCTTAGGGGCGGCAGACCAAGAGACCCAGTACTTC. Filled out from reference TRBV7-7 and TRBJ2-5, the complete variable domain reads GAGVSQSPRYKVTKRGQDVTLRCDPISSHATLYWYQQALGQGPEFLTYFNYEAQPDKSGLPSDRFSAERPEGSISTLTIQRTEQRDSAMYRCASSLGAADQETQYFGPGTRLLVL.

The chain employs TRBV27 and TRBJ2-1; 7 positions agree with TRBD2. The germline V gene encodes CDR1 MNHEY and CDR2 SMNVEV (reference sequence). Germline trimming cut 2 bases from V and 9 bases from J; bases unmatched to any gene: 7. The CDR3 length is 14 residues. The CDR3 protein is CASSLPPPSGEQFF. CDR3 coding DNA: TGTGCCAGCAGTTTACCACCCCCTAGCGGTGAGCAGTTCTTC.

The chain employs TRBV19 and TRBJ2-1, with D possibly TRBD1 on 5 matching bases. Looked up from germline, CDR1 is LNHDA and CDR2 is SQIVND (reference sequence). Trimming left V 5 bases short and J 2 bases short, with 16 bases between. CDR3 length: 16 residues. CDR3 sequence (DNA): TGTGCCAGTAGTCTCGCTGGGGCTGGAACCTACAATGAGCAGTTCTTC. Translated, it gives CASSLAGAGTYNEQFF.

The CDR3, as DNA: TGTGCCAGCAGCCTCAGCTATTACGAGCAGTACTTC. Its translation is CASSLSYYEQYF. V gene TRBV7-8 combines with J gene TRBJ2-7, with unresolved D. This CDR3 comprises 12 residues. Deletions cut 5 bases from V and 4 bases from J, with 9 bases between. Germline V lookup: CDR1 SGHVS, CDR2 FQNEAQ.

The chain uses TRBV19 and TRBJ1-1; 8 positions match TRBD1. Germline CDR1 LNHDA, CDR2 SQIVND (reference sequence). The CDR3 totals 16 residues. V trimming: 6 bases; J trimming: 1 base; junction bases outside the gene matches: 10. CDR3 DNA sequence: TGTGCCAGTAGGGAAGGACAGGGTCAACGGAACACTGAAGCTTTCTTT. As protein: CASREGQGQRNTEAFF. Full variable domain (remainder filled in from reference TRBV19 and TRBJ1-1): DGGITQSPKYLFRKEGQNVTLSCEQNLNHDAMYWYRQDPGQGLRLIYYSQIVNDFQKGDIAEGYSVSREKKESFPLTVTSAQKNPTAFYLCASREGQGQRNTEAFFGQGTRLTVV.